The 30 T cell receptor beta chains given below trace back to one sample, sequenced in a study of T cells after yellow fever vaccination. MiXCR, applied by TCRdb to the 5' RACE reads, yields one record per CDR3 protein. The repertoire includes 11,000 to 15,000 distinct CDR3 sequences, approximately 7% of them detected once, and 1.6% sits in the top ten. Source: PBMCs, either bulk or a sorted T-cell subset (CD4+, CD8+, memory, or dextramer-sorted; not recorded which), taken on the day of the yellow fever booster vaccination. The receptors were sampled from a man between 18 and 35 years old who received the YFV17D yellow fever vaccine.

This clonotype was recorded many times. The V gene is TRBV7-2, the J gene TRBJ1-5; D is perhaps TRBD1 (5 bases). Trimming removed 4 bases at V and 5 bases at J, with 12 bases between. Germline lookup yields CDR1 SGHTA and CDR2 FQGNSA. The CDR3 has 14 amino acids. The CDR3 reads CASSSFGGDQPQHF. The CDR3 coding sequence is TGTGCCAGCAGCTCCTTCGGGGGGGATCAGCCCCAGCATTTT.

This clonotype was detected ten times or more. The genes are TRBV20-1 and TRBJ1-2; D remains unclear. Germline V gene data show CDR1 as DFQATT and CDR2 as SNEGSKA (reference sequence). V was trimmed by 0 bases and J by 11 bases, leaving 16 bases between them. CDR3 length: 13 residues. CDR3 nucleotide sequence: TGCAGTGCTAGAGATACTATTGGGCGGTGGTACACCTTC. Encoded protein: CSARDTIGRWYTF.

In this sample, this clonotype turned up many times. This chain uses TRBV20-1 with TRBJ1-2, with 7 positions matching TRBD1. CDR1 and CDR2 from the germline V gene are DFQATT and SNEGSKA (reference sequence). The J segment lost 2 bases and the V segment lost 5 bases, leaving 11 bases of the junction unmatched. The CDR3 spans 15 residues. CDR3 region: CSASDPGGPNYGYTF. As DNA, the CDR3 is TGCAGTGCTTCCGACCCAGGGGGGCCGAACTATGGCTACACCTTC.

Many counts were recorded for this clonotype. The chain joins TRBV6-5 to TRBJ1-2; 8 bases align to TRBD1. Losses at the gene ends were 2 bases for V and 0 bases for J; bases not matched to a gene: 8. Germline V gene sequence: CDR1 MNHEY, CDR2 SVGAGI. This CDR3 spans 17 amino acids. CDR3 region: CASSYKRDRQANYGYTF. The DNA for the CDR3 is TGTGCCAGCAGTTACAAAAGGGACAGGCAAGCTAACTATGGCTACACCTTC.

This chain connects TRBV12-3 or TRBV12-4 to TRBJ2-1; D is perhaps TRBD2 (7 bases). The V end lost 10 bases, the J end lost 9 bases, and 16 bases lay between the germline ends. The CDR3 is made up of 12 amino acids. The CDR3 reads CATLGGPGEQFF. Written as DNA, the CDR3 is TGTGCCACCCTGGGGGGGCCAGGTGAGCAGTTCTTC.

This clonotype was observed many times. Here the CDR3 DNA reads TGTGCCATCAGTGAGTCGAAGGTTGGAAACACCATATATTTT. It is translated as CAISESKVGNTIYF. The rearrangement joins TRBV10-3 to TRBJ1-3, with D unclear. The germline CDR1 and CDR2 sequences are ENHRY and SYGVKD. V was cut by 0 bases and J by 3 bases, with 6 bases left in between. This CDR3 spans 14 amino acids.

This clonotype was detected many times. This chain joins TRBV5-1 and TRBJ2-7; 7 bases agree with TRBD1. Germline V lookup: CDR1 SGHRS, CDR2 YFSETQ. Trimming cost V 2 bases and J 7 bases; bases outside gene matches: 6. The CDR3 sequence is 13 residues long. Here the CDR3 reads CASSFQDRIEQYF. The CDR3 DNA is TGCGCCAGCAGCTTCCAGGACAGGATAGAGCAGTACTTC.

By sample share, this clonotype is medium-sized. The gene calls are TRBV24-1 and TRBJ2-4; the D gene could be TRBD1 or TRBD2 (5 bases each). The CDR3 runs to 19 residues. Germline V lookup: CDR1 KGHDR, CDR2 SFDVKD. Trimming shortened V by 8 bases and J by 0 bases, and 25 bases separated the two germline ends. CDR3: CATIFLQTPGPLAKNIQYF. The CDR3 DNA reads TGTGCCACCATCTTCCTCCAAACCCCGGGACCACTAGCCAAAAACATTCAGTACTTC.

Sample share makes this clonotype medium-sized. The chain links TRBV6-2 or TRBV6-3 to TRBJ2-4; 8 positions agree with TRBD2. V was clipped by 2 bases and J by 0 bases; unmatched bases: 3. Germline assignment: CDR1 MNHEY and CDR2 SVGEGT. CDR3 length: 16 residues. CDR3: CASSYGGGLAKNIQYF. In nucleotides, the CDR3 is TGTGCCAGCAGTTACGGCGGGGGGCTAGCCAAAAACATTCAGTACTTC.

In its sample, this clonotype was seen many times. V gene TRBV4-3 combines with J gene TRBJ2-3; TRBD1 aligns across 10 bases. CDR1 and CDR2 (germline): LGHNA, YSLEER. CDR3 length: 19 amino acids. V was pared by 2 bases and J by 3 bases, with 14 bases of the junction left unmatched. The CDR3 coding sequence is TGCGCCAGCAGCCAAAACCCGGGACAGGGGACCGTTTTTACAGATACGCAGTATTTT. Translated: CASSQNPGQGTVFTDTQYF.

Many counts were recorded for this clonotype. In DNA form, the CDR3 reads TGTGCCAGCAGCGCCGCGGGGCCAGGGGGTAATGAGCAGTTCTTC. This sequence encodes CASSAAGPGGNEQFF. The chain uses TRBV6-5 and TRBJ2-1; D might be TRBD1 (7 bases). V was clipped by 6 bases and J by 7 bases, with 19 bases between them. Germline V gene lookup returns CDR1 MNHEY and CDR2 SVGAGI. This CDR3 has 15 amino acids.

This clonotype was found many times. V is TRBV4-1 and J is TRBJ2-3; a weak D match, TRBD2 (5 bases). CDR3 length equals 15 residues. Germline CDR1 reads MGHRA; CDR2 reads YSYEKL. The ends were cut back, 1 base at V and 1 base at J, with 9 bases in the middle. CDR3 amino acids: CASSQVSEGTDTQYF. The CDR3 DNA reads as TGCGCCAGCAGCCAAGTTAGCGAGGGCACAGATACGCAGTATTTT.

This clonotype was recorded many times. This rearrangement joins TRBV11-2 to TRBJ2-7, with unresolved D. V gave up 5 bases and J gave up 2 bases, with 13 bases separating them. The CDR3 sequence is 14 residues long. CDR1 is SGHAT and CDR2 is FQNNGV in the germline V gene. The CDR3 nucleotides read TGTGCCAGCAGCCCACGGGCAGGCACCTACGAGCAGTACTTC. Translated, it gives CASSPRAGTYEQYF.

This clonotype has at least ten counts. The CDR3 region is CSKVITGEDTQYF. CDR3 sequence (DNA): TGCAGCAAGGTGATTACCGGCGAGGATACGCAGTATTTT. The V call is TRBV20-1, the J call TRBJ2-3; D gene unclear. The germline CDR1 and CDR2 sequences are DFQATT and SNEGSKA (reference sequence). The CDR3 consists of 13 residues.

This clonotype has ten or more counts. This chain joins TRBV27 and TRBJ1-4, with D unresolved. The CDR3 has 14 amino acids. Trimming removed 7 bases at V and 6 bases at J, with 15 bases between. Germline V gene data show CDR1 as MNHEY and CDR2 as SMNVEV (reference sequence). Written as DNA, the CDR3 is TGTGCCAGCACCCGGCTCGAGGCTGATGAAAAACTGTTTTTT. This translates into CASTRLEADEKLFF.

This clonotype appeared many times. The chain couples TRBV7-2 to TRBJ2-7, with 8 bases that match TRBD1. The CDR3 has 16 amino acids. Germline V gene sequence: CDR1 SGHTA, CDR2 FQGNSA. Unmatched junction bases numbered 4, after V lost 0 bases and J lost 0 bases. CDR3 nucleotide sequence: TGTGCCAGCAGCTTAGCGGGACAGGCTAGCTCCTACGAGCAGTACGTC. This gives the protein CASSLAGQASSYEQYV.

This clonotype was picked up many times. DNA for the CDR3: TGCGCCAGCAGCCAAGATGAGGGGGGGGGCTGGGAGACCCAGTACTTC. Its protein is CASSQDEGGGWETQYF. This sequence joins TRBV4-3 and TRBJ2-5; TRBD2 might be the D (7 bases). CDR1 LGHNA and CDR2 YSLEER come from the germline V gene. V was cut by 0 bases and J by 5 bases, with 16 bases left in between. This CDR3 region has 16 residues.

This clonotype was picked up many times. This chain links TRBV10-3 with TRBJ2-4; a weak D match, TRBD2 (5 bases). Germline CDR1 is ENHRY and CDR2 is SYGVKD. The CDR3 has 16 amino acids. V was shortened by 0 bases and J by 0 bases, with 9 bases between the two germline ends. CDR3 DNA sequence: TGTGCCATCAGTGAGTCTGCGGGTTTAGCCAAAAACATTCAGTACTTC. It codes for CAISESAGLAKNIQYF.

This rearrangement joins TRBV7-2 to TRBJ2-3, with 13 bases aligning to TRBD2. V was pared by 3 bases and J by 3 bases, with 3 bases of the junction left unmatched. The CDR3 has 16 amino acids. In germline, CDR1 is SGHTA, CDR2 FQGNSA. CDR3 in amino acids: CASSFTLAGGTDTQYF. DNA for the CDR3: TGTGCCAGCAGCTTCACACTAGCGGGGGGGACAGATACGCAGTATTTT.

This clonotype was observed at least ten times. The V call is TRBV27, the J call TRBJ2-5, with D unresolved. Germline V gene lookup returns CDR1 MNHEY and CDR2 SMNVEV (reference sequence). The ends were cut back, 3 bases at V and 8 bases at J, with 13 bases in the middle. The CDR3 sequence is 13 residues long. The CDR3 coding sequence is TGTGCCAGCAGTTTTCAGGCAGAAGGAACCCAGTACTTC. Amino acids: CASSFQAEGTQYF.

This clonotype came up many times. The junction does not match germline at one end; this may be a read error. Written as DNA, the CDR3 is TGTTCCAGCAGTTTCGCTCAATCTGGAAACACCATATATTTT. Its protein is CSSSFAQSGNTIYF. The chain recombines TRBV28 with TRBJ1-3; unclear D gene. Germline V gene sequence: CDR1 MDHEN, CDR2 SYDVKM. The CDR3 extends over 14 amino acids.

This clonotype was counted at least ten times. The chain recombines TRBV20-1 with TRBJ1-6; no firm D call. Trimming left V 0 bases short and J 8 bases short, with 8 bases between. Germline CDR1 DFQATT, CDR2 SNEGSKA (reference sequence). The CDR3 runs to 13 residues. This CDR3 is CSARDHLHSPLHF. The CDR3 DNA follows: TGCAGTGCTAGAGATCACTTGCATTCACCCCTCCACTTT.

This clonotype was picked up many times. The chain links TRBV7-2 to TRBJ1-5, with TRBD1 matching over 9 bases. Looked up from germline, CDR1 is SGHTA and CDR2 is FQGNSA. There are 17 residues in the CDR3. Trimming took 5 bases from V and 1 from J; bases not matched to a gene: 9. In DNA form, the CDR3 reads TGTGCCAGCAGCCCCGGACAGGGGCCTCCCAGCAATCAGCCCCAGCATTTT. Its translation: CASSPGQGPPSNQPQHF.

This clonotype has a count of ten or more. The chain joins TRBV28 to TRBJ1-1, with no clear D. CDR1 and CDR2 (germline): MDHEN, SYDVKM. The V and J ends lost 1 base and 8 bases respectively, with 14 bases between them. The CDR3 runs 14 residues. CDR3 DNA: TGTGCCAGCAGTTTATACCAAGTTGTGGGAGAAGCTTTCTTT. Amino acids: CASSLYQVVGEAFF. The full variable domain, its missing parts supplied by reference TRBV28 and TRBJ1-1, is DVKVTQSSRYLVKRTGEKVFLECVQDMDHENMFWYRQDPGLGLRLIYFSYDVKMKEKGDIPEGYSVSREKKERFSLILESASTNQTSMYLCASSLYQVVGEAFFGQGTRLTVV.

This clonotype was detected ten times or more. The chain uses TRBV4-2 and TRBJ1-5; D is ambiguous. V gave up 5 bases and J gave up 0 bases, with 8 bases separating them. The germline V gene has CDR1 LGHNA and CDR2 YNFKEQ. CDR3 size: 14 residues. DNA for the CDR3: TGTGCCAGCAGCTCTGACTCTAGCAATCAGCCCCAGCATTTT. This encodes CASSSDSSNQPQHF.

In its sample, this clonotype ranks as medium-sized (0.01 to 0.1%). The chain carries TRBV7-2 and TRBJ2-3; D gene unclear. V was cut by 1 base and J by 3 bases, with 8 bases left in between. In germline, CDR1 is SGHTA, CDR2 FQGNSA. The CDR3 covers 14 residues. CDR3 in amino acids: CASSLVVGTDTQYF. DNA for the CDR3: TGTGCCAGCAGCTTAGTGGTGGGGACAGATACGCAGTATTTT.

This clonotype has ten or more counts. The chain uses TRBV6-5 and TRBJ2-1, with TRBD2 as a possible D gene (5 bases). Germline lookup yields CDR1 MNHEY and CDR2 SVGAGI. The CDR3 runs to 16 residues. V was shortened by 0 bases and J by 7 bases, with 16 bases between the two germline ends. The CDR3 DNA follows: TGTGCCAGCAGTTACTCTTTCTCTGCGGGCGAAAATGAGCAGTTCTTC. It translates to CASSYSFSAGENEQFF.

This clonotype was found many times. The chain uses TRBV7-3 and TRBJ2-3; 8 bases line up with TRBD2. The V gene's germline CDR1 is SGHTA and CDR2 FQGTGA. Trimming removed 4 bases from V and 5 bases from J; junction bases left unmatched: 11. CDR3 length: 16 amino acids. CDR3 residues: CASSSLGGGGRDTQYF. The DNA for the CDR3 is TGTGCCAGCAGCTCTCTCGGGGGGGGAGGCCGAGATACGCAGTATTTT. Full variable domain (remainder filled in from reference TRBV7-3 and TRBJ2-3): GAGVSQTPSNKVTEKGKYVELRCDPISGHTALYWYRQSLGQGPEFLIYFQGTGAADDSGLPNDRFFAVRPEGSVSTLKIQRTERGDSAVYLCASSSLGGGGRDTQYFGPGTRLTVL.

This clonotype was found many times. CDR3 amino acids: CASSLGWTGVNYGYTF. The CDR3 DNA reads as TGCGCCAGCAGCTTGGGCTGGACAGGGGTTAACTATGGCTACACCTTC. J is TRBJ1-2 and V is TRBV5-1; 9 positions agree with TRBD1. Germline trimming cut 0 bases from V and 1 base from J; bases unmatched to any gene: 4. In germline, CDR1 is SGHRS, CDR2 YFSETQ. There are 16 residues in the CDR3.

In its sample, this clonotype was seen many times. This rearrangement joins TRBV4-2 to TRBJ1-2, with D hard to call. This CDR3 has 14 amino acids. Germline V gene lookup returns CDR1 LGHNA and CDR2 YNFKEQ. Trimming took off 0 bases at V and 5 bases at J, with 10 bases between the two ends. The CDR3 spells CASSQDHGYYGYTF. DNA of the CDR3: TGTGCCAGCAGCCAAGATCACGGATATTATGGCTACACCTTC.